This T cell receptor beta chain was captured in a study of T cell changes during pregnancy in multiple sclerosis. Only in-frame clones appear in the TCRdb table, and some are missing; sequencing was by immunoSEQ multiplex PCR. Found here are some 110,000 clones, less than 95% of them singletons; the top ten hold over 1.5%. Germline CDR1 and CDR2: SGHDT and YYEEEE. The CDR3 loop spans 16 amino acids. After removal of 0 bases from V and 5 bases from J, the junction contained 7 bases not matched to a gene. The material was peripheral blood, obtained before pregnancy. The origin of this receptor is a female donor with multiple sclerosis, enrolled in a pregnancy study. The V call is TRBV5-6, the J call TRBJ2-5, with 10 bases identical to TRBD1. The CDR3 loop reads CASSLVGDRGRETQYF. DNA of the CDR3: TGTGCCAGCAGCTTGGTAGGGGACAGGGGTCGGGAGACCCAGTACTTC.